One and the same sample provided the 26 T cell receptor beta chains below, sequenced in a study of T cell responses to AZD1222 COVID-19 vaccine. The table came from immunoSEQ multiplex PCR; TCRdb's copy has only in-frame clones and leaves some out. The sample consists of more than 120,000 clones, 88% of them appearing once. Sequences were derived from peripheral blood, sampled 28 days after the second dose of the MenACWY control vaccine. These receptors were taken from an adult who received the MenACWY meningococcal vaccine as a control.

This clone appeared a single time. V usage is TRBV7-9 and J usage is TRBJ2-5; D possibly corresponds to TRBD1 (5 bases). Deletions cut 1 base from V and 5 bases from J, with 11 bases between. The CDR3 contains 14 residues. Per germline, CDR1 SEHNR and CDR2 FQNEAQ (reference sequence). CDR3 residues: CASSLGGFGETQYF. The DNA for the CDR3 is TGTGCCAGCAGCTTAGGGGGCTTTGGTGAGACCCAGTACTTC.

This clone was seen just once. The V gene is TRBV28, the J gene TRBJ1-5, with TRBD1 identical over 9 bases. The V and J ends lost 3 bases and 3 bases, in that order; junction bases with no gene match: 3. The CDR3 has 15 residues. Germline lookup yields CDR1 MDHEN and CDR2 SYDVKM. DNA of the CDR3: TGTGCCAGCAGTTTGAGGACAGGGGTCAATCAGCCCCAGCATTTT. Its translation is CASSLRTGVNQPQHF.

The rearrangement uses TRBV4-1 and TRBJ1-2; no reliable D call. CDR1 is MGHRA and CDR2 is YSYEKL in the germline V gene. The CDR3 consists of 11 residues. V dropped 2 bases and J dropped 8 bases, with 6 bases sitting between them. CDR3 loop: CASSQFRGYTF. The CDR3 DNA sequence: TGCGCCAGCAGCCAATTTAGAGGCTACACCTTC.

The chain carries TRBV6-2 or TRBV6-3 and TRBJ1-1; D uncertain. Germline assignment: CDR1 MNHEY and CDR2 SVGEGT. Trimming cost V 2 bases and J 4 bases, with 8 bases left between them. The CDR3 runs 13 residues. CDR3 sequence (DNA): TGTGCCAGCAGTTACCGATCGGCCACTGAAGCTTTCTTT. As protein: CASSYRSATEAFF.

DNA of the CDR3: TGCGCCAGCAGCACCGGGACAGCAACCGGGGAGCTGTTTTTT. Its translation is CASSTGTATGELFF. The J gene is TRBJ2-2, the V gene TRBV4-3; 7 nucleotides align to TRBD1. This CDR3 region has 14 residues. CDR1 is LGHNA, CDR2 YSLEER, per germline. Trimming cost V 5 bases and J 5 bases; bases outside gene matches: 5.

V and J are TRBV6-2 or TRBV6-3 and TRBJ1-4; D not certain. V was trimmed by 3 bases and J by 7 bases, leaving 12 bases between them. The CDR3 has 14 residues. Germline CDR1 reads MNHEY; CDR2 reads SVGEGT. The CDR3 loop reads CASSYINSFEKLFF. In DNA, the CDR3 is TGTGCCAGCAGTTATATAAACAGTTTTGAAAAACTGTTTTTT.

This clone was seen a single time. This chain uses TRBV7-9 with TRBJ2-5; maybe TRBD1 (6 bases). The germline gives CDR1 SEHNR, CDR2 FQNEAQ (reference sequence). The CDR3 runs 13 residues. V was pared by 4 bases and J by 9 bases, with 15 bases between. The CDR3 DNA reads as TGTGCCAGCAGCTCGACAGGTGTATTGGCCCAGTACTTC. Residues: CASSSTGVLAQYF.

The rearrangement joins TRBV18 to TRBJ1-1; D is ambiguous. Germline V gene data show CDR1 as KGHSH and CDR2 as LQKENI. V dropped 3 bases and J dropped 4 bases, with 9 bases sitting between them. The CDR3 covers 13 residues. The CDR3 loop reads CASSPSEVTEAFF. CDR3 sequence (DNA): TGTGCCAGCTCACCCAGTGAGGTCACTGAAGCTTTCTTT.

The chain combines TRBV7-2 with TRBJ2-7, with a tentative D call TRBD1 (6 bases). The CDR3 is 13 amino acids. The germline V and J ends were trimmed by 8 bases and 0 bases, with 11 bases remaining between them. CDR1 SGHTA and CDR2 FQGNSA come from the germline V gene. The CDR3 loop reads CASRRDNSYEQYF. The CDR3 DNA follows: TGTGCCAGCCGCCGGGACAACTCCTACGAGCAGTACTTC.

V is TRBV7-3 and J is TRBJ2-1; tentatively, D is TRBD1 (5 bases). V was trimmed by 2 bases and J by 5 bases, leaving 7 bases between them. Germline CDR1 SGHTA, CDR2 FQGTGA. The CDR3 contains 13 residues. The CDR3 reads CASSLDRDNEQFF. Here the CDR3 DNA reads TGTGCCAGCAGCTTAGACAGAGACAATGAGCAGTTCTTC.

Written as DNA, the CDR3 is TGTGCCAGCAGCTTCTGGGGAAGCAGCTCTGGAAACACCATATATTTT. Its protein is CASSFWGSSSGNTIYF. This rearrangement joins TRBV11-3 to TRBJ1-3; D unresolved. Germline assignment: CDR1 SGHNT and CDR2 YENEEA. Trimming pared 3 bases from V and 0 bases from J, leaving 12 bases between. CDR3 length: 16 residues.

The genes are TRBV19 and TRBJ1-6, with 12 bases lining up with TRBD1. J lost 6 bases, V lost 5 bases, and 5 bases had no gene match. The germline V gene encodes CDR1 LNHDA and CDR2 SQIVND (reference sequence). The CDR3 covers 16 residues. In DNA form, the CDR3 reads TGTGCCAGTAGTTCGGGACAGGGGGCGCGTAATTCACCCCTCCACTTT. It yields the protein CASSSGQGARNSPLHF.

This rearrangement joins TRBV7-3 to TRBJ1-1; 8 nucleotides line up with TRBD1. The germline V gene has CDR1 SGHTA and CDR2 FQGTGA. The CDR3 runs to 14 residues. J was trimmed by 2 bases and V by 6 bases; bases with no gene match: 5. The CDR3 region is CASRFTGGNTEAFF. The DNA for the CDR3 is TGTGCCAGCAGGTTTACAGGGGGAAACACTGAAGCTTTCTTT.

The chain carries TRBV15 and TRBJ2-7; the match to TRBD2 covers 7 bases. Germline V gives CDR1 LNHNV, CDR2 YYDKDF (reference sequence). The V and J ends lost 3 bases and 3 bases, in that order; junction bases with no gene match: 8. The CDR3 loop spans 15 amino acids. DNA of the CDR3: TGTGCCACCAGCAGGGGCCCCGGGACTAACTACGAGCAGTACTTC. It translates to CATSRGPGTNYEQYF.

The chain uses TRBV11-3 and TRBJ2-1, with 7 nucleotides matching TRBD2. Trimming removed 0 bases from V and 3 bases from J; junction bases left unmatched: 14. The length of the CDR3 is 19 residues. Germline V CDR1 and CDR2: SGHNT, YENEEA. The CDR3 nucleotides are TGTGCCAGCAGCTTAGATAGGGATAGCGGGTATTCTCGCTACAATGAGCAGTTCTTC. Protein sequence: CASSLDRDSGYSRYNEQFF.

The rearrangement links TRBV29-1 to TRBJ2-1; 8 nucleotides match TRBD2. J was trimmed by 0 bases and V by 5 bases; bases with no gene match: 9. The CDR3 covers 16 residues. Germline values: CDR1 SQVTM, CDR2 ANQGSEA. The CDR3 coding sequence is TGCAGCGTTTCTTCACTAGCGGCAAGCTCCTACAATGAGCAGTTCTTC. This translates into CSVSSLAASSYNEQFF.

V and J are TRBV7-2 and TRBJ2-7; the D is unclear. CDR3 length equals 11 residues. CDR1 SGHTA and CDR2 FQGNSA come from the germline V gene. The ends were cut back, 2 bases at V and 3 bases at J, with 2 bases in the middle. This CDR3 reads CASSLNYEQYF. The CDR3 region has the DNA TGTGCCAGCAGCTTAAACTACGAGCAGTACTTC.

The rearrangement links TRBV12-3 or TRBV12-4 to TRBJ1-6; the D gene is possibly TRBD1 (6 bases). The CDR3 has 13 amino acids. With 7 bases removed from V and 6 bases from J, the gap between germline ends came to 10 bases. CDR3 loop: CASNKQGNSPLHF. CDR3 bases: TGTGCCAGCAATAAACAGGGTAATTCACCCCTCCACTTT.

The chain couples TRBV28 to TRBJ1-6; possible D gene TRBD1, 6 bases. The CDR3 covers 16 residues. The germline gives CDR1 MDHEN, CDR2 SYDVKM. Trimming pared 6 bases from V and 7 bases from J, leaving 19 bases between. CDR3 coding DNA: TGTGCCAGCAGCCCGGTGGGGGGCGCCGGGAATTCACCCCTCCACTTT. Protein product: CASSPVGGAGNSPLHF.

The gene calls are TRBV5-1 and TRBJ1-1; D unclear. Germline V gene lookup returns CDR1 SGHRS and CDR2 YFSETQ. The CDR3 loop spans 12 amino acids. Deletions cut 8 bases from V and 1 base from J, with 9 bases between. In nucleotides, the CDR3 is TGCGCCAGTGGGGAGAGGAACACTGAAGCTTTCTTT. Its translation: CASGERNTEAFF. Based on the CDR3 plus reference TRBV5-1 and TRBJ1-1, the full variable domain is KAGVTQTPRYLIKTRGQQVTLSCSPISGHRSVSWYQQTPGQGLQFLFEYFSETQRNKGNFPGRFSGRQFSNSRSEMNVSTLELGDSALYLCASGERNTEAFFGQGTRLTVV.

CDR3 region: CASSIKGSGNQPQHF. The CDR3 DNA is TGTGCCAGTAGTATAAAAGGGAGTGGGAATCAGCCCCAGCATTTT. V is TRBV19 and J is TRBJ1-5; D remains unclear. V lost 2 bases and J 4 bases, leaving 12 bases between the germline ends. The CDR3 runs to 15 residues. The germline gives CDR1 LNHDA, CDR2 SQIVND (reference sequence).

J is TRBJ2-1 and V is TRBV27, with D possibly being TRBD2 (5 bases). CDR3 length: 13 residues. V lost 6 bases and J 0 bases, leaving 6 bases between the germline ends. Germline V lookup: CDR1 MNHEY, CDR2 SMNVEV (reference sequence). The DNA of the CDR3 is TGTGCCAGCAGGGGAGCCTCCTACAATGAGCAGTTCTTC. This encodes CASRGASYNEQFF.

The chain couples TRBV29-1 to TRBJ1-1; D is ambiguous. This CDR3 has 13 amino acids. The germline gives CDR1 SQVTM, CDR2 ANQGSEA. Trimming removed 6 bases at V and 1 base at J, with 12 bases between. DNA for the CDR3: TGCAGCGTCCGACCTACAGCGAACACTGAAGCTTTCTTT. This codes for CSVRPTANTEAFF.

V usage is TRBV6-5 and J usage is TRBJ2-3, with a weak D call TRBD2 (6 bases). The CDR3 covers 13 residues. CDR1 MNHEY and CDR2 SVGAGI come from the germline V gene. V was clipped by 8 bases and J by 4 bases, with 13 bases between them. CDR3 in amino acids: CASEAPGADTQYF. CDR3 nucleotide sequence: TGTGCCAGCGAGGCCCCGGGGGCAGATACGCAGTATTTT.

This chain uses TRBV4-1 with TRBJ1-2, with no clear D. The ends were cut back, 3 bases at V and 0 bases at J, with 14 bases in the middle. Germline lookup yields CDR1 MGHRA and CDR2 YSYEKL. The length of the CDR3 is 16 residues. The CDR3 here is CASSQSSGLANYGYTF. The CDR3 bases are TGCGCCAGCAGCCAGTCCTCGGGGTTAGCTAACTATGGCTACACCTTC.

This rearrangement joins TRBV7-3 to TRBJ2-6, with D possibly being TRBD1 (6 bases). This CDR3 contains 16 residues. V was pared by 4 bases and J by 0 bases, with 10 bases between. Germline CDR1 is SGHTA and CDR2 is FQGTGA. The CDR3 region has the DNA TGTGCCAGCAGCTATACAGGGATCTCTGGGGCCAACGTCCTGACTTTC. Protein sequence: CASSYTGISGANVLTF.